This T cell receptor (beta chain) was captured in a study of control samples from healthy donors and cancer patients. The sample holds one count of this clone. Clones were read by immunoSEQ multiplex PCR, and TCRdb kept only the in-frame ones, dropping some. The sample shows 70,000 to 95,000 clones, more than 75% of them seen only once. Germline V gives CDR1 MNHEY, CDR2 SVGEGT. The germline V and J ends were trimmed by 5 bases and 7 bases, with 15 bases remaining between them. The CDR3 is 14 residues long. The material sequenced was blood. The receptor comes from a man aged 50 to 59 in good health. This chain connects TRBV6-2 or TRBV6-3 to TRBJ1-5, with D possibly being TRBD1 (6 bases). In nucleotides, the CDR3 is TGTGCCAGCAGTCGGACAGCCACGGGGCAGCCCCAGCATTTT. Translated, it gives CASSRTATGQPQHF.